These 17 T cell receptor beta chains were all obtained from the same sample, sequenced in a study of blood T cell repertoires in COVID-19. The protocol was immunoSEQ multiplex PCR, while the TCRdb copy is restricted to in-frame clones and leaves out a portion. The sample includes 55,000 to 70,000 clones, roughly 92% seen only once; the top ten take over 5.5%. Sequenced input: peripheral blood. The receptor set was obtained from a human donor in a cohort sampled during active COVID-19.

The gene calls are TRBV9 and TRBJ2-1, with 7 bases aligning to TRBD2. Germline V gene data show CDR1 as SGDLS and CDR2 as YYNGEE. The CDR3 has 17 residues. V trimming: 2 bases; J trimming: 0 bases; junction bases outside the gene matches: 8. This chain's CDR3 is CASSVGGSISSYNEQFF. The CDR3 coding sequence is TGTGCCAGCAGCGTCGGCGGGAGCATTAGCTCCTACAATGAGCAGTTCTTC.

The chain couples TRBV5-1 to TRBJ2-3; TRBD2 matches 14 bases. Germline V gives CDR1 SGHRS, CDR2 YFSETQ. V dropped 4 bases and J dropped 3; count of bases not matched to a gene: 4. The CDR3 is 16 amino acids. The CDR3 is CASSPGLAGETDTQYF. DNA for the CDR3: TGCGCCAGCAGCCCGGGACTAGCGGGAGAGACAGATACGCAGTATTTT.

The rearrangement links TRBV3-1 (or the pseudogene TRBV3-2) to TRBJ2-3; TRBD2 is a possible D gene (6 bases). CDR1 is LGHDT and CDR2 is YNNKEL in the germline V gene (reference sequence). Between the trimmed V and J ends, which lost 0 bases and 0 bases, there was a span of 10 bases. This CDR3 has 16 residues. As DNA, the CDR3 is TGTGCCAGCAGCCAAGAGCGGGGAATAAGCACAGATACGCAGTATTTT. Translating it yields CASSQERGISTDTQYF.

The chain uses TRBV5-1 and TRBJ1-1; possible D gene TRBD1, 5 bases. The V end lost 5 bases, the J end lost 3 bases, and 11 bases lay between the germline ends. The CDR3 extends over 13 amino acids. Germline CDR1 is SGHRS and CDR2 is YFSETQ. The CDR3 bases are TGCGCCAGCAGACCAGGGATATACACTGAAGCTTTCTTT. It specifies CASRPGIYTEAFF.

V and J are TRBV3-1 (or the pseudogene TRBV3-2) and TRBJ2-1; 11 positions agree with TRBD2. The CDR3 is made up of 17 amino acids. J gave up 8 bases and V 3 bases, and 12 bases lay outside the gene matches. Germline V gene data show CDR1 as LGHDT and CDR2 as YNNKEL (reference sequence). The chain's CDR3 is CASSQVGASGGRDEQFF. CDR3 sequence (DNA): TGTGCCAGCAGCCAGGTCGGGGCTAGCGGGGGGAGGGATGAGCAGTTCTTC.

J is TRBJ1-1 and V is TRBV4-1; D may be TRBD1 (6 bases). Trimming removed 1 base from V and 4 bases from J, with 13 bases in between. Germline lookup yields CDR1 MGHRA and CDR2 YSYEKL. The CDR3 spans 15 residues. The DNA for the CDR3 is TGCGCCAGCAGCCAAGTCGGGGGGCTGGGCACTGAAGCTTTCTTT. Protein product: CASSQVGGLGTEAFF.

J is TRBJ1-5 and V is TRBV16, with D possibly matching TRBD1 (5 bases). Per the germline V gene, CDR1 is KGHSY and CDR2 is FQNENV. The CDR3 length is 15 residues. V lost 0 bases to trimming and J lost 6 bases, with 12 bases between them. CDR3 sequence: CASSQSGEGRQPQHF. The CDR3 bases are TGTGCCAGCAGCCAATCAGGGGAAGGACGTCAGCCCCAGCATTTT.

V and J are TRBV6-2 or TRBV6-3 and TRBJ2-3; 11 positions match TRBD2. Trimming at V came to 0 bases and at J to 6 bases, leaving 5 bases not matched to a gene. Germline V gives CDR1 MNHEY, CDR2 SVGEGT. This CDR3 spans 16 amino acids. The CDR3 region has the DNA TGTGCCAGCAGTTACTCTAGCGGGGGGGCTCGTGATACGCAGTATTTT. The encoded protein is CASSYSSGGARDTQYF.

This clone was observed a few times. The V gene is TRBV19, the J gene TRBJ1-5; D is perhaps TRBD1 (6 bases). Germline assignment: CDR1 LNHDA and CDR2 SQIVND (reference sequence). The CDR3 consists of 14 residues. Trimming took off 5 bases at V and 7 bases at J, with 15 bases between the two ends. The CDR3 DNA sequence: TGTGCCAGTAGTTCGCGACAGGAGTCCCAGCCCCAGCATTTT. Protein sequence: CASSSRQESQPQHF.

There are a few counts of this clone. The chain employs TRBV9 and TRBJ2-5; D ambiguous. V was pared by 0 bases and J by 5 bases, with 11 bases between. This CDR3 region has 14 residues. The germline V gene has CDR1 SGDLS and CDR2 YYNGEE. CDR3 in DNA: TGTGCCAGCAGCGTAGGGGTCCAGGCCGAGACCCAGTACTTC. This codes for CASSVGVQAETQYF.

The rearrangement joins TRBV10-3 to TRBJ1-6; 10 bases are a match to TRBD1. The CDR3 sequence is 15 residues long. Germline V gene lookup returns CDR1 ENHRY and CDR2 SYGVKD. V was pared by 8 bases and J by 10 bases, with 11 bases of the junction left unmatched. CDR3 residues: CAIRQGASERSPLHF. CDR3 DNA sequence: TGTGCCATCCGACAGGGGGCATCGGAGAGGTCACCCCTCCACTTT.

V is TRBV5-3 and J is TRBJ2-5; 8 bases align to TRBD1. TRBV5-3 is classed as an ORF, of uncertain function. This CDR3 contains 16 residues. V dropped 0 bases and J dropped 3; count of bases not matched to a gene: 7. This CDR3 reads CARSLGLGQAKETQYF. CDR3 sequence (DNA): TGTGCCAGAAGCTTGGGGTTGGGACAGGCGAAAGAGACCCAGTACTTC.

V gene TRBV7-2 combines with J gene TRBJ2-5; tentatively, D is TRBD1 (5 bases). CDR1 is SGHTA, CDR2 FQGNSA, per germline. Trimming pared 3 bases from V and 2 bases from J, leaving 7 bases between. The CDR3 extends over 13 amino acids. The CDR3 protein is CASSLDKQETQYF. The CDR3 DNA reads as TGTGCCAGCAGCTTGGACAAGCAAGAGACCCAGTACTTC.

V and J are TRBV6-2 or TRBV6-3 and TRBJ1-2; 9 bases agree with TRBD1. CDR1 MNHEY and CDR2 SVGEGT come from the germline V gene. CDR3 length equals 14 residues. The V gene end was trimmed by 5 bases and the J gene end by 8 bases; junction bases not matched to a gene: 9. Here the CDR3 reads CASSPRTGVNGYTF. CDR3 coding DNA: TGTGCCAGCAGTCCCCGGACAGGGGTAAACGGCTACACCTTC.

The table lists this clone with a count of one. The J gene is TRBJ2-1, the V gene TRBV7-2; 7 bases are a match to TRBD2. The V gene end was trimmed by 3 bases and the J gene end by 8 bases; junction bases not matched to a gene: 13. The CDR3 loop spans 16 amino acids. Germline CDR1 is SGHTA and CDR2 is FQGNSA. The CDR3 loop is CASSFLGGLKVHEQFF. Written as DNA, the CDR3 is TGTGCCAGCAGCTTCTTGGGGGGACTAAAAGTCCATGAGCAGTTCTTC.

CDR3 loop: CASSLMGLAGESYEQYF. CDR3 DNA: TGTGCCAGCAGCTTAATGGGACTAGCGGGGGAATCCTACGAGCAGTACTTC. The chain combines TRBV13 with TRBJ2-7, with 14 bases fitting TRBD2. V lost 2 bases and J lost 1; bases outside the gene matches: 4. The CDR3 covers 17 residues. Looked up from germline, CDR1 is PRHDT and CDR2 is FYEKMQ (reference sequence).

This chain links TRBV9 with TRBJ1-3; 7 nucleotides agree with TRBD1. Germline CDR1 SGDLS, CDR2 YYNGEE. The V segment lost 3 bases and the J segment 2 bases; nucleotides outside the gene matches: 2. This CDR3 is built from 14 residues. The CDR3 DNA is TGTGCCAGCAGCGCCGACAGGGCTGGAAACACCATATATTTT. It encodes CASSADRAGNTIYF.